Below, 10 T cell receptor beta chains from the same sample are listed, as sequenced in a study of T cell responses to AZD1222 COVID-19 vaccine. Method: immunoSEQ multiplex PCR; TCRdb's copy keeps in-frame clones and lacks some. The table includes around 160,000 clones, 91% detected once. Material: peripheral blood, obtained on day 0 of AZD1222 vaccination. Receptors originate from an adult in good health.

The V and J genes are TRBV15 and TRBJ1-5, with 9 positions matching TRBD1. The CDR3 consists of 16 residues. V was pared by 0 bases and J by 0 bases, with 0 bases of the junction left unmatched. CDR1 and CDR2 (germline): LNHNV, YYDKDF (reference sequence). The CDR3 sequence is CATSRETGGSNQPQHF. The CDR3 DNA sequence: TGTGCCACCAGCAGAGAGACAGGGGGTAGCAATCAGCCCCAGCATTTT.

This rearrangement joins TRBV28 to TRBJ1-3, with 10 bases that match TRBD1. Per the germline V gene, CDR1 is MDHEN and CDR2 is SYDVKM. The trim removed 6 bases at V and 3 bases at J, leaving 14 bases unmatched. This CDR3 is built from 18 residues. In DNA, the CDR3 is TGTGCCAGCAGCAAAACCGAATGGGGGACAGGGGTTGGAAACACCATATATTTT. Protein product: CASSKTEWGTGVGNTIYF. Full variable domain (outside the CDR3, taken from reference TRBV28 and TRBJ1-3): DVKVTQSSRYLVKRTGEKVFLECVQDMDHENMFWYRQDPGLGLRLIYFSYDVKMKEKGDIPEGYSVSREKKERFSLILESASTNQTSMYLCASSKTEWGTGVGNTIYFGEGSWLTVV.

This sequence joins TRBV6-4 and TRBJ2-2; 15 nucleotides line up with TRBD2. The CDR3 loop spans 20 amino acids. CDR1 is MRHNA and CDR2 is SNTAGT in the germline V gene. V lost 4 bases and J lost 0; bases outside the gene matches: 9. CDR3 in amino acids: CASSALPGLAGGANTGELFF. In DNA form, the CDR3 reads TGTGCCAGCAGTGCGCTCCCGGGACTAGCGGGGGGAGCGAACACCGGGGAGCTGTTTTTT.

J is TRBJ2-7 and V is TRBV19; D may match TRBD1 or TRBD2 (5 bases each). Trimming stripped 6 bases from V and 4 bases from J, with 19 bases between. Germline V lookup: CDR1 LNHDA, CDR2 SQIVND (reference sequence). The CDR3 runs to 15 residues. In nucleotides, the CDR3 is TGTGCCAGTAGCCCCCGCAGAGGGGTAAAATACGAGCAGTACTTC. Translated, it gives CASSPRRGVKYEQYF. The full variable domain, rest sourced from reference TRBV19 and TRBJ2-7, is DGGITQSPKYLFRKEGQNVTLSCEQNLNHDAMYWYRQDPGQGLRLIYYSQIVNDFQKGDIAEGYSVSREKKESFPLTVTSAQKNPTAFYLCASSPRRGVKYEQYFGPGTRLTVT.

The rearrangement joins TRBV14 to TRBJ1-2; possible D gene TRBD1, 5 bases. This CDR3 spans 15 amino acids. With 1 base removed from V and 1 base from J, the gap between germline ends came to 10 bases. Germline V gives CDR1 SGHDN, CDR2 FVKESK. CDR3 coding DNA: TGTGCCAGCAGCCAAGGGACACCTCGTAACTATGGCTACACCTTC. Translating gives CASSQGTPRNYGYTF.

The gene calls are TRBV6-5 and TRBJ1-1; maybe TRBD1 (5 bases). The germline CDR1 and CDR2 sequences are MNHEY and SVGAGI. V shed 6 bases and J shed 5 bases, with 16 bases lying between them. This CDR3 has 14 amino acids. The CDR3 is CASRKDTPGTEAFF. CDR3 sequence (DNA): TGTGCCAGCAGAAAGGACACCCCGGGGACTGAAGCTTTCTTT.

The chain joins TRBV28 to TRBJ1-1, with no clear D. V was trimmed by 10 bases and J by 4 bases, leaving 10 bases between them. The CDR3 contains 11 residues. Germline-derived CDR1 and CDR2 are MDHEN and SYDVKM. CDR3: CATGSGTEAFF. The CDR3 coding sequence is TGTGCCACGGGTTCGGGCACTGAAGCTTTCTTT.

The V call is TRBV5-1, the J call TRBJ1-4; 8 bases map to TRBD1. Germline lookup yields CDR1 SGHRS and CDR2 YFSETQ. The V gene end was trimmed by 4 bases and the J gene end by 5 bases; junction bases not matched to a gene: 13. The CDR3 covers 17 residues. The CDR3 loop is CASSRSVGTGRNEKLFF. In DNA, the CDR3 is TGCGCCAGCAGCCGGTCGGTAGGGACAGGAAGAAATGAAAAACTGTTTTTT.

The CDR3 coding sequence is TGTGCCAGCAGCTTATCATTAGGGGAAAAACTGTTTTTT. Protein sequence: CASSLSLGEKLFF. The chain combines TRBV7-9 with TRBJ1-4; D unresolved. This CDR3 is 13 amino acids long. The V and J ends lost 2 bases and 8 bases respectively, with 9 bases between them. The germline V gene encodes CDR1 SEHNR and CDR2 FQNEAQ (reference sequence).

The rearrangement joins TRBV7-9 to TRBJ2-3, with unresolved D. The CDR3 covers 13 residues. The V gene's germline CDR1 is SEHNR and CDR2 FQNEAQ (reference sequence). Trimming cost V 5 bases and J 5 bases, with 11 bases left between them. The CDR3 here is CASSPSDRDTQYF. CDR3 nucleotide sequence: TGTGCCAGCAGCCCCAGTGATCGAGATACGCAGTATTTT.